This TCR beta chain is drawn from a study of brain T cells in children with intractable seizures. Overall study results and limits: Patients' HCMV serostatus was unknown; virus specificity rests on CDR3 similarity alone. Absence of clones before surgery may stem from lower sequencing depth.

Regarding this clone: The target antigen is unknown.

Regarding time point: blood from clinic visit 5 months post-surgery; TSC patient then seizure free. Patients received at least one anti-epileptic drug before surgery. Data came from immunoSEQ multiplex PCR; TCRdb stores just in-frame clones and leaves some out. The sample lists about 340,000 clones; roughly 93% were seen once. The germline V gene has CDR1 SQVTM and CDR2 ANQGSEA. The V gene end was trimmed by 4 bases and the J gene end by 6 bases; junction bases not matched to a gene: 3. The CDR3 is 12 amino acids. The V and J genes are TRBV29-1 and TRBJ2-1; 7 bases agree with TRBD2. The sequence came from a boy under three years old with tuberous sclerosis and intractable seizures. Sample: peripheral blood, taken less than 6 months after surgery. CDR3 sequence reads: CSVVAGVNEQFF. In DNA form, the CDR3 reads TGCAGCGTTGTGGCGGGAGTCAATGAGCAGTTCTTC.